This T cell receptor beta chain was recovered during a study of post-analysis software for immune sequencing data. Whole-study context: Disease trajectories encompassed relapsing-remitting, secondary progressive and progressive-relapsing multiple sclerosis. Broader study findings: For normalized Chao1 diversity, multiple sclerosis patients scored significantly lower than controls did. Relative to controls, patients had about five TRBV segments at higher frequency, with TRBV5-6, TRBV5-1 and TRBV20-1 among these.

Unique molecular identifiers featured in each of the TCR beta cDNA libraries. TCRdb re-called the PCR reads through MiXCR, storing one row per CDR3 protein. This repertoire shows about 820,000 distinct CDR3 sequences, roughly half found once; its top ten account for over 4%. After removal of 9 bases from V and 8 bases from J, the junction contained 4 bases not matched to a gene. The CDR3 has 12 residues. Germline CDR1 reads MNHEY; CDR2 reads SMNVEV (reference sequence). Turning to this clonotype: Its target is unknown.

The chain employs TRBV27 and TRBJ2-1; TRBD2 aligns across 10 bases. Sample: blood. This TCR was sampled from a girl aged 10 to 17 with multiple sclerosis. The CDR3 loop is CASTSGKDEQFF. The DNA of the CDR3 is TGTGCCAGTACTAGCGGGAAAGATGAGCAGTTCTTC.